The entry below describes one T cell receptor beta chain. These data come from a study of blood T cell repertoires in COVID-19. On the study more broadly: The origin of the acute and convalescent COVID-19 samples was the United States, Italy and Spain.

V lost 2 bases, J lost 8 bases, and 18 bases lay in between. From germline, CDR1 is SEHNR and CDR2 FQNEAQ (reference sequence). This CDR3 has 15 amino acids. Methods used by the authors: Nucleated cell number was recorded as an estimate derived from reference gene primer amplification. Sequenced by immunoSEQ multiplex PCR; TCRdb stores in-frame clones only, minus some. That table supplies the V and J calls and clone size; D and trimming were determined from the DNA. The repertoire consists of 150,000 to 200,000 clones, with about 74% occurring once and the leading ten covering roughly 8.4%. Material: peripheral blood. The sequence derives from a man in his fifties or sixties with acute or convalescent COVID-19. The chain recombines TRBV7-9 with TRBJ1-2, with D possibly TRBD1 on 5 matching bases. The CDR3 sequence is CASSLSDRLLGGYTF. CDR3 in DNA: TGTGCCAGCAGCTTAAGCGACAGACTCTTGGGGGGCTACACCTTC. The entire variable domain, with the rest obtained from reference TRBV7-9 and TRBJ1-2, is as follows: DTGVSQNPRHKITKRGQNVTFRCDPISEHNRLYWYRQTLGQGPEFLTYFQNEAQLEKSRLLSDRFSAERPKGSFSTLEIQRTEQGDSAMYLCASSLSDRLLGGYTFGSGTRLTVV.